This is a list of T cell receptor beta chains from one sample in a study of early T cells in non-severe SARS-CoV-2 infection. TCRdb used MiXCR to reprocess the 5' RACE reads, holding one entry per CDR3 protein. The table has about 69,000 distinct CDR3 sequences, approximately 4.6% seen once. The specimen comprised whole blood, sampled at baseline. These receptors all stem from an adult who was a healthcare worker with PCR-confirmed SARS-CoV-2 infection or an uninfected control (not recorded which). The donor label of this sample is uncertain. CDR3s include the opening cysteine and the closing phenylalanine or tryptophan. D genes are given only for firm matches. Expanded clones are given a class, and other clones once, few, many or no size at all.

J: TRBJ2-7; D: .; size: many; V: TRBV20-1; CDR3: CSGRPASTYEQYF; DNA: TGCAGTGGAAGGCCGGCGAGTACCTACGAGCAGTACTTC
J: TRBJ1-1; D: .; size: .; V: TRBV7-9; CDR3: CASSLAEGRGWNTEAFF; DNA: TGTGCCAGCAGCTTAGCTGAGGGAAGGGGATGGAACACTGAAGCTTTCTTT
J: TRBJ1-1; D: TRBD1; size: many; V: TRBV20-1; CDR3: CTRTGLDTEAFF; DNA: TGCACACGGACAGGTCTGGACACTGAAGCTTTCTTT
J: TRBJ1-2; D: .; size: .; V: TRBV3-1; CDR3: CASSQETDFYGYTF; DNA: TGTGCCAGCAGCCAAGAGACGGATTTCTATGGCTACACCTTC
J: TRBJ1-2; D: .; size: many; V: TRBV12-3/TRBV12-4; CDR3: CASSPRLGWGYTF; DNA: TGTGCCAGCAGTCCCCGTTTGGGATGGGGCTACACCTTC
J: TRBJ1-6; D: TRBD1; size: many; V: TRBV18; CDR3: CASSPVPGQGNSPLHF; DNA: TGTGCCAGCTCACCAGTCCCGGGACAGGGTAATTCACCCCTCCACTTT
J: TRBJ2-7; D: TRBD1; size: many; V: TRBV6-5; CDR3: CASTSGTGPYEQYF; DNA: TGTGCCAGCACCTCCGGGACAGGGCCCTACGAGCAGTACTTC
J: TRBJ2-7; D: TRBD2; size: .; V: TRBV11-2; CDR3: CAVGGNASSYEQYF; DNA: TGTGCCGTCGGGGGGAACGCCAGCTCCTACGAGCAGTACTTC
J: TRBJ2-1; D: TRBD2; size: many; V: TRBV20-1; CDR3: CSLSSSGGSYNEQFF; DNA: TGCAGTTTATCCTCGTCGGGGGGTTCGTACAATGAGCAGTTCTTC
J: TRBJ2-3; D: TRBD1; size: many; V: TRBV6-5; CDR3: CASSRTGTGGGSTDTQYF; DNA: TGTGCCAGCAGTAGGACCGGGACAGGGGGAGGTAGCACAGATACGCAGTATTTT
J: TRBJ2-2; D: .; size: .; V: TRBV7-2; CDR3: CASSLTSDRANTGELFF; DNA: TGTGCCAGCAGCTTAACATCGGACAGAGCGAACACCGGGGAGCTGTTTTTT
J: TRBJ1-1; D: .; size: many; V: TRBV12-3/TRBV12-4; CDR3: CASSSPGRLAFF; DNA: TGTGCCAGCAGCTCTCCGGGGAGGCTGGCTTTCTTT
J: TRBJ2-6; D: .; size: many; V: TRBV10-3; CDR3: CAISENTQGSGANVLTF; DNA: TGTGCCATCAGTGAGAACACACAGGGCTCTGGGGCCAACGTCCTGACTTTC
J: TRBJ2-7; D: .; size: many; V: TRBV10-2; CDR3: CASVSRGWHPYEQYF; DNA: TGCGCCAGCGTCTCTAGGGGTTGGCACCCCTACGAGCAGTACTTC
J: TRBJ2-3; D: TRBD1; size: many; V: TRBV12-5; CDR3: CASGADRDRTDTQYF; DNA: TGTGCTAGTGGGGCCGACAGGGATCGGACAGATACGCAGTATTTT
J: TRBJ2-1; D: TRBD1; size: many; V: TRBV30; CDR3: CAWSVGGPNNEQFF; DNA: TGTGCCTGGAGTGTAGGGGGCCCGAACAATGAGCAGTTCTTC
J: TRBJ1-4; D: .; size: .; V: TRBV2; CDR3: CASSKGLANEKLFF; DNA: TGTGCCAGCAGCAAGGGGTTGGCTAATGAAAAACTGTTTTTT
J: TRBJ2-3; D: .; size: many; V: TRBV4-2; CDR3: CASSQGGPFSGSTDTQYF; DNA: TGTGCCAGCAGCCAAGGCGGACCTTTTAGCGGTAGCACAGATACGCAGTATTTT
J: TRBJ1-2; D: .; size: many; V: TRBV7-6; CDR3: CASSNDAPSGYTF; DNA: TGTGCCAGCAGCAACGACGCGCCGAGTGGCTACACCTTC
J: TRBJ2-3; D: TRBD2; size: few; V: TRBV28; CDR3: CASSKAGGRTDTQYF; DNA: TGTGCCAGCAGTAAGGCGGGGGGACGTACAGATACGCAGTATTTT
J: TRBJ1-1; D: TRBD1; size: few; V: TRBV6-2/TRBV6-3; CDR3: CATTGGAVLNTEAFF; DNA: TGTGCCACAACAGGGGGGGCCGTCCTGAACACTGAAGCTTTCTTT
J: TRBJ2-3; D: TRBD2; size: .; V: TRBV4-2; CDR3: CASSQEFASGGTTDTQYF; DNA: TGTGCCAGCAGCCAAGAGTTCGCTAGCGGGGGAACTACAGATACGCAGTATTTT
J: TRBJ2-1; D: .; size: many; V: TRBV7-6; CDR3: CASSLVAGRTHEQFF; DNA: TGTGCCAGCAGCCTGGTGGCAGGGAGAACCCATGAGCAGTTCTTC
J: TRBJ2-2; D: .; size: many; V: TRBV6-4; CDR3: CASSDSDTGELFF; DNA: TGTGCCAGCAGTGACTCCGACACCGGGGAGCTGTTTTTT
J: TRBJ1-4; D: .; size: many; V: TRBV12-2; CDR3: CASRTLTVGPTNEKLFF; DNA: TGTGCAAGTCGCACACTGACAGTGGGCCCAACTAATGAAAAACTGTTTTTT
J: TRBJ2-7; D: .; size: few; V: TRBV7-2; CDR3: CASSLGGTAAYEQYF; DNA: TGTGCCAGCAGCTTAGGAGGGACCGCCGCCTACGAGCAGTACTTC
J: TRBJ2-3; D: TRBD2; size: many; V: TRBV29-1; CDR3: CSVETSGVADTQYF; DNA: TGCAGCGTGGAGACTAGCGGGGTGGCAGATACGCAGTATTTT
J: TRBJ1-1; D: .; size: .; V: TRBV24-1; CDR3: CATSDRIGPGEAFF; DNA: TGTGCCACCAGTGACCGAATCGGACCAGGTGAAGCTTTCTTT
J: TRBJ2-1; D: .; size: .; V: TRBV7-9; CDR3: CASSNMGQAVDEQFF; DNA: TGTGCCAGCAGCAACATGGGGCAGGCGGTGGATGAGCAGTTCTTC
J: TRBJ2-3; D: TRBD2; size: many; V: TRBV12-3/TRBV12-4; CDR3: CASSLRTSGTTDTQYF; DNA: TGTGCCAGCAGTTTAAGGACTAGCGGGACCACAGATACGCAGTATTTT
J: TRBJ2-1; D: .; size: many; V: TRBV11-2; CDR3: CASGGQEEFF; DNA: TGTGCCAGCGGGGGGCAAGAAGAGTTCTTC
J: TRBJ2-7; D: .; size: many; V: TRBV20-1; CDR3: CSARRRGSYEQYF; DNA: TGCAGTGCTAGGCGCAGGGGATCCTACGAGCAGTACTTC
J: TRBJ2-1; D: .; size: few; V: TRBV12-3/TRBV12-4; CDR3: CASSFVNEQFF; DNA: TGTGCCAGCAGTTTTGTCAATGAGCAGTTCTTC
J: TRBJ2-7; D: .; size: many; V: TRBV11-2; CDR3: CASSFGQGLYYEQYF; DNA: TGTGCCAGCAGCTTTGGGCAGGGGTTGTACTACGAGCAGTACTTC
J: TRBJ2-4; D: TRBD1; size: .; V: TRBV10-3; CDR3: CAISGAGGNNIQYF; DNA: TGTGCCATCAGTGGGGCAGGGGGTAATAACATTCAGTACTTC
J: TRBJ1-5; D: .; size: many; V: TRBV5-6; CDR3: CASSLWRTVERNQPQHF; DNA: TGTGCCAGCAGCTTGTGGAGGACAGTCGAAAGGAATCAGCCCCAGCATTTT
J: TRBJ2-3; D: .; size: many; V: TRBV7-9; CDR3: CASTPRSREESTDTQYF; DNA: TGTGCCAGCACCCCGCGTTCAAGGGAAGAAAGCACAGATACGCAGTATTTT
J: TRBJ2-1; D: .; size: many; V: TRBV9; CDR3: CASSPGLFNEQFF; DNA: TGTGCCAGCAGCCCGGGACTGTTCAATGAGCAGTTCTTC
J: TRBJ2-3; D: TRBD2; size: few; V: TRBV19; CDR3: CASSIPGRGTDTQYF; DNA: TGTGCCAGTAGTATTCCAGGGAGGGGCACAGATACGCAGTATTTT
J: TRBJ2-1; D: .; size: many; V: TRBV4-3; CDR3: CASSQEGWAQGQFNEQFF; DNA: TGCGCCAGCAGCCAAGAAGGGTGGGCACAGGGCCAATTCAATGAGCAGTTCTTC
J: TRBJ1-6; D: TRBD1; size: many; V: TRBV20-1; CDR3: CSARVGQGASNSPLHF; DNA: TGCAGTGCTAGAGTAGGACAGGGGGCTAGTAATTCACCCCTCCACTTT
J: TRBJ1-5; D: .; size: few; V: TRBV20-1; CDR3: CSARVGTGGPQHF; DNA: TGCAGTGCTAGAGTGGGGACCGGGGGCCCCCAGCATTTT
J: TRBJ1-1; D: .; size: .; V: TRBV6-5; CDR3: CASSVREGPTEAFF; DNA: TGTGCCAGCAGCGTACGGGAGGGCCCCACTGAAGCTTTCTTT
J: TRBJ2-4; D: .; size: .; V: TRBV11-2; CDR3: CASSFSSNIQYF; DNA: TGTGCCAGCAGCTTCTCCTCGAACATTCAGTACTTC
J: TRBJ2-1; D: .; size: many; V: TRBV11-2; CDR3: CASSRGGGTSYNEQFF; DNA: TGTGCCAGCAGCCGAGGGGGGGGGACATCCTACAATGAGCAGTTCTTC
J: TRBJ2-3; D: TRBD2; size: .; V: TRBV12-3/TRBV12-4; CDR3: CASQTSGTDTQYF; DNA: TGTGCCAGCCAGACTAGCGGCACAGATACGCAGTATTTT
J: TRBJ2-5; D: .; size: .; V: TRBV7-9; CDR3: CASSPTSVVETQYF; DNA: TGTGCCAGCAGCCCCACCAGCGTGGTAGAGACCCAGTACTTC
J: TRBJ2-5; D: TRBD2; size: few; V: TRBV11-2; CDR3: CASSLAYGGGAWETQYF; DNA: TGTGCCAGCAGCTTAGCTTACGGCGGGGGGGCCTGGGAGACCCAGTACTTC
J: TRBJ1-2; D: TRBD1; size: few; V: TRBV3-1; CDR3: CASSFADREDYGYTF; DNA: TGTGCCAGCAGCTTCGCGGACAGGGAAGACTATGGCTACACCTTC
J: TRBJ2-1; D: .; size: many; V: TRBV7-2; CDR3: CASSLAGQPYNEQFF; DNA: TGTGCCAGCAGCTTAGCCGGACAGCCTTACAATGAGCAGTTCTTC
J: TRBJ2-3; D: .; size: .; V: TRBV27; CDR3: CASSFYLDTQYF; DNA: TGTGCCAGCAGTTTCTACTTGGATACGCAGTATTTT